This is a list of T cell receptor beta chains from one sample in a study of blood T cells in healthy people across ages. Each CDR3 protein is one row after TCRdb ran MiXCR on the 5' RACE reads. This table has about 780,000 distinct CDR3 sequences, about 47% appearing once. Specimen: blood. These receptors were obtained from a man at least 80 years old in good health. The CDR3 runs from the conserved cysteine through the conserved F or W. D genes are given only for firm matches. Clone size is stated in some rows and not others, as once, few, many or a class when expanded.

V gene	D gene	clone size	J gene	CDR3 DNA	CDR3 protein
TRBV4-1	NA	NA	TRBJ1-1	TGCGCCAGCAGCCCTCACCGGACTGGAGGTGAAGCTTTCTTT	CASSPHRTGGEAFF
TRBV9	NA	once	TRBJ2-7	TGTGCCAGCAGCGTCACCGGGGGGACAGCGTACTCCGAGCAGTACTTC	CASSVTGGTAYSEQYF
TRBV6-2/TRBV6-3	TRBD1	NA	TRBJ2-7	TGTGCCAGCGGGACAGGTTCCTTGGGGTCCTACGAGCAGTACTTC	CASGTGSLGSYEQYF
TRBV12-3/TRBV12-4	NA	NA	TRBJ2-3	TGTGCCAGCACCAGAGCAGGAATGGGTTGGACAGATACGCAGTATTTT	CASTRAGMGWTDTQYF
TRBV28	TRBD1	few	TRBJ2-7	TGTGCCAGCAGACGACCGGGACAGGGACCATACGAGCAGTACTTC	CASRRPGQGPYEQYF
TRBV20-1	NA	few	TRBJ2-4	TGCAGTGCAAAAACAGGGACCAAAAACATTCAGTACTTC	CSAKTGTKNIQYF
TRBV20-1	TRBD1	NA	TRBJ2-1	TGCAGTGCTAGTTGGCAGGGGGATTACGAGCAGTTCTTC	CSASWQGDYEQFF
TRBV28	NA	many	TRBJ2-3	TGTGCCAGCAGTTCGTCGAACACAGATACGCAGTATTTT	CASSSSNTDTQYF
TRBV7-2	NA	NA	TRBJ2-3	TGTGCCAGCAGCTCCGCAAGGCAGTCTCCTGGCGTGGGAGATACGCAGTATTTT	CASSSARQSPGVGDTQYF
TRBV12-3/TRBV12-4	TRBD2	few	TRBJ2-3	TGTGCCAGCAGTGCAGCGGGAGGGACCGCAGATACGCAGTATTTT	CASSAAGGTADTQYF
TRBV28	NA	many	TRBJ2-4	TGTGCCAGCAGTTTAGCGGGGTCCCTTACTATTCAGTACTTC	CASSLAGSLTIQYF
TRBV29-1	TRBD1	NA	TRBJ2-2	TGCAGCGTGAGCCCGGGACAGGGTACCGGGGAGCTGTTTTTT	CSVSPGQGTGELFF
TRBV21-1	NA	few	TRBJ2-1	TGTGCCAGCAGCAAAGCACGGCTAGCGTATGGCTCCTACAATGAGCAGTTCTTC	CASSKARLAYGSYNEQFF
TRBV6-2/TRBV6-3	NA	NA	TRBJ2-4	TGTGCCAGCAGTGACGGACAGTGGAACATTCAGTACTTC	CASSDGQWNIQYF
TRBV6-5	TRBD1	NA	TRBJ1-2	TGTGCCAGCACCCAGGCTACAGGGGTCGGCTATGGCTACACCTTC	CASTQATGVGYGYTF
TRBV7-2	TRBD2	once	TRBJ2-1	TGTGCCAGCAGCTTAGAACTAGCGGGAGGGTACAATAAGCAGTTCTTC	CASSLELAGGYNKQFF
TRBV14	TRBD1	NA	TRBJ2-3	TGTGCCAGCAGCCGAACCCGGGACAGTATCACAGATACGCAGTATTTT	CASSRTRDSITDTQYF
TRBV12-3/TRBV12-4	NA	NA	TRBJ2-7	TGTGCCAGCAGTTTGGGCGTGAACAATGAGCAGTACTTC	CASSLGVNNEQYF
TRBV7-9	NA	few	TRBJ2-7	TGTGCCAGCAGCCCCCCAGGGAAGAGCTACGAGCAGTACTTC	CASSPPGKSYEQYF
TRBV6-2/TRBV6-3	TRBD2	few	TRBJ2-1	TGTGCCAGCAGTTACTCCCTAGCGGAGGTGAAACTCTCCTACAATGAGCAGTTCTTC	CASSYSLAEVKLSYNEQFF
TRBV2	NA	once	TRBJ2-5	TGTGCCAGCAGTGTTCGAAGGGGGATAGAGACCCGGTACTTC	CASSVRRGIETRYF
TRBV5-1	TRBD1	NA	TRBJ1-1	TGCGCCAGCAGCTTGGGACAGGGTGAAGCTTTCTTT	CASSLGQGEAFF
TRBV7-2	TRBD1	few	TRBJ2-1	TGTGCCAGCAGTCCAGGACAGGGGATTATGAATGAGCAGTTCTTC	CASSPGQGIMNEQFF
TRBV10-3	TRBD1	NA	TRBJ2-7	TGTGCCATCAGCGCCGGTGACAGGGGTGTCTACGAGCAGTACTTC	CAISAGDRGVYEQYF
TRBV27	NA	NA	TRBJ2-3	TGTGCCAGCAGTTTTGGACTAACTAGCACAGATACGCAGTATTTT	CASSFGLTSTDTQYF
TRBV11-2	NA	many	TRBJ2-1	TGTGCCAGCAGCTTACTAGCCACCTCCTACAATGAGCAGTTCTTC	CASSLLATSYNEQFF
TRBV7-3	TRBD2	NA	TRBJ2-3	TGTGCCAGCAGCCTCGGCGGCGGGAGGGCCGCAGATACGCAGTATTTT	CASSLGGGRAADTQYF
TRBV11-3	NA	NA	TRBJ2-5	TGTGCCAGCAGCATATTTAGAGGTGTATCTGGAGAGACCCAGTACTTC	CASSIFRGVSGETQYF
TRBV20-1	NA	NA	TRBJ2-5	TGCAGTGCTACCGCCCCCGGGGGCGACGTACAAGAGACCCAGTACTTC	CSATAPGGDVQETQYF
TRBV18	NA	few	TRBJ1-2	TGTGCCAGCTCACCGTCGTCGCCTCAAGTCTATGGCTACACCTTC	CASSPSSPQVYGYTF
TRBV9	NA	NA	TRBJ2-7	TGTGTCAGCAGCGTAGACCCCAGCGGCGAGCAGTACTTC	CVSSVDPSGEQYF
TRBV6-8	NA	few	TRBJ2-1	TGTGCCAGCAGTTCGACTCAGCGGGAGCAGTTCTTC	CASSSTQREQFF
TRBV27	NA	few	TRBJ2-7	TGTGCCAGCAGGACCGGGACACCTGTTTACGAGCAGTACTTC	CASRTGTPVYEQYF
TRBV7-2	TRBD1	NA	TRBJ2-4	TGTGCCAGCAGGGGGACCGGGACAGGGGGCGTTATCTCCAACATTCAGTACTTC	CASRGTGTGGVISNIQYF
TRBV7-8	TRBD2	few	TRBJ2-1	TGTGCCAGCAGCGGGGGGAGACTAGCGGGAACCAATGAGCAGTTCTTC	CASSGGRLAGTNEQFF
TRBV10-3	NA	NA	TRBJ1-1	TGTGCCATCAGTGAGTCGGTTGGGGCTGAAGCTTTCTTT	CAISESVGAEAFF
TRBV5-1	NA	NA	TRBJ2-7	TGCGCCAGCAGCTTGAAGAGGGATAGCTCCTACGAGCAGTACTTC	CASSLKRDSSYEQYF
TRBV3-1	TRBD2	NA	TRBJ2-7	TGTGCCAGCAGCCAAGTTCCCGGGAGGGAGCAGTACTTC	CASSQVPGREQYF
TRBV28	TRBD1	NA	TRBJ2-3	TGTGCCAGCACCCCGGGACAGGGGAATTCAGATGCGCAGTATTTT	CASTPGQGNSDAQYF
TRBV27	NA	NA	TRBJ1-5	TGTGCCAGCAGTTTACAGGGTATGGCGCAGCCCCAGCATTTT	CASSLQGMAQPQHF
TRBV5-1	NA	NA	TRBJ2-7	TGCGCCAGCCATGTAGACGGATCCTACGAGCAGTACTTC	CASHVDGSYEQYF
TRBV28	NA	NA	TRBJ1-4	TGTGCCAGCAGTCCTCGCAGGGCCCAAACTAATGAAAAACTGTTTTTT	CASSPRRAQTNEKLFF
TRBV13	TRBD1	NA	TRBJ2-5	TGTGCCAGCAGCTCCGGGACAGGGGGAGATCGGGAGACCCAGTACTTC	CASSSGTGGDRETQYF
TRBV20-1	TRBD1	few	TRBJ1-2	TGCAGTGCACCGGACAGGGTTCACTATGGCTACACCTTC	CSAPDRVHYGYTF
TRBV7-9	NA	NA	TRBJ2-1	TGTGCCAGCAGCTTAGTTGGCGCGGGCGGCAATGAGCAGTTCTTC	CASSLVGAGGNEQFF